This is a list of T cell receptor beta chains from one sample in a study of T cell responses to AZD1222 COVID-19 vaccine. Sequencing used immunoSEQ multiplex PCR; TCRdb keeps in-frame clones, though not all of them. The sample yields some 96,000 clones, around 89% seen once. The sequences come from peripheral blood, collected on day 0 of AZD1222 vaccination. The receptors shown here come from an adult in good health. Both conserved end residues are part of each CDR3. A D gene is named only where the DNA matches it firmly. Expanded clones are given a class, and other clones once, few, many or no size at all.

clone_size j_call v_call d_call cdr3_nt cdr3_aa
NA TRBJ2-2 TRBV6-6 NA TGTGCCAGCAGTGACCCCGGGCTACCGACCGGGGAGCTGTTTTTT CASSDPGLPTGELFF
once TRBJ2-5 TRBV18 TRBD1 TGTGCCAGCTCACCAAACTTAGGACAGGGCCGCGAAGAGACCCAGTACTTC CASSPNLGQGREETQYF
once TRBJ2-7 TRBV29-1 TRBD1 TGCAGCGTTGAAGGACAGGGGGATCCGTACGAGCAGTACTTC CSVEGQGDPYEQYF
NA TRBJ1-2 TRBV2 NA TGTGCCAGCAGTGGAGGGGGGGTTTATGGCTACACCTTC CASSGGGVYGYTF
NA TRBJ2-1 TRBV18 NA TGTGCCAGCTCACCAGCCACTAGCTCCTACAATGAGCAGTTCTTC CASSPATSSYNEQFF
few TRBJ1-3 TRBV28 NA TGTGCCAGCAGTCCTCACAGGGTCCTCTTTGGAAACACCATATATTTT CASSPHRVLFGNTIYF
NA TRBJ2-7 TRBV7-2 NA TGTGCCAGCAGCTTAGCCACAGCTACCTACGAGCAGTACTTC CASSLATATYEQYF
NA TRBJ2-5 TRBV10-3 NA TGTGCCATCAGTCCAGAACCGGAGGGAGAGACCCAGTACTTC CAISPEPEGETQYF
NA TRBJ2-7 TRBV5-4 NA TGTGCCAGCAGTTTCACAGGGAGTGACGAGCAGTACTTC CASSFTGSDEQYF
NA TRBJ1-5 TRBV2 NA TGTGCCAGCAGTCTGCGGGGAGGCAATCAGCCCCAGCATTTT CASSLRGGNQPQHF
NA TRBJ1-6 TRBV7-8 NA TGTGCCAGCAGCCTCAACAGGGAACACAATTCACCCCTCCACTTT CASSLNREHNSPLHF
NA TRBJ2-2 TRBV11-2 NA TGTGCCAGCAGCTCCAGCGGCCTACATAACGGGGAGCTGCTTTTT CASSSSGLHNGELLF
once TRBJ1-2 TRBV6-5 NA TGTGCCAGCAGTTACATGGGGTCGGCTAACTATGGCTACACCTTC CASSYMGSANYGYTF
NA TRBJ2-7 TRBV12-3/TRBV12-4 NA TGTGCCAGCAGTTTAAAGAGCCCGTACGAGCAGTACTTC CASSLKSPYEQYF
NA TRBJ1-1 TRBV19 TRBD1 TGTGCCAGTAGTCGGGACAGGGTGAACACTGAAGCTTTCTTT CASSRDRVNTEAFF
NA TRBJ2-1 TRBV4-2 TRBD2 TGTGCCAGCAGCCCCAGGGCGGGAGTCTTTAATGAGCAGTTCTTC CASSPRAGVFNEQFF
NA TRBJ2-7 TRBV27 TRBD2 TGTGCCAGCAGTAGTATAAAAGGCCGGACTAGCGGGAGGGTGGCAGAGTCTGGCGAGCAGTACTTC CASSSIKGRTSGRVAESGEQYF
NA TRBJ2-5 TRBV7-2 TRBD2 TGTGCCAGCAGTTGGACTAGCGGGAGTAAGACCCAGTACTTC CASSWTSGSKTQYF
NA TRBJ2-5 TRBV28 NA TGTGCCAGCAGTTTGGGAGGCAGTTTGGAGACCCAGTACTTC CASSLGGSLETQYF
NA TRBJ1-6 TRBV3-1/TRBV3-2 TRBD1 TGTGCCAGCAGCCGCGGGATTGGGACAGTTCATTCACCCCTCCACTTT CASSRGIGTVHSPLHF
NA TRBJ2-2 TRBV5-1 NA TGCGCCAGCAGCTTGGGGCCAGACAGTGACCACACCGGGGAGCTGTTTTTT CASSLGPDSDHTGELFF
NA TRBJ2-7 TRBV5-1 TRBD2 TGCGCCAGCAGTTCCTTCGGGGGGAACTACGAGCAGTACTTC CASSSFGGNYEQYF
NA TRBJ2-7 TRBV6-6 TRBD2 TGTGCCAGCTACGCCGTAGCGGGCCAATACGAGCAGTACTTC CASYAVAGQYEQYF
once TRBJ2-3 TRBV7-6 TRBD2 TGTGCCAGCAGCCCCGGGACTAGCGGGACTGTCACAGATACGCAGTATTTT CASSPGTSGTVTDTQYF
NA TRBJ2-7 TRBV6-1 NA TGTGCCAGCAGTTCCGACGGCTACGAGCAGTACTTC CASSSDGYEQYF
NA TRBJ1-4 TRBV5-6 NA TGTGCCAGCAGCTTGGTGGGGGAAAAACTGTTTTTT CASSLVGEKLFF
NA TRBJ2-5 TRBV10-3 NA TGTGCCATCTCCCCGAGGGGGGAGAGGGAGACCCAGTACTTC CAISPRGERETQYF
NA TRBJ1-3 TRBV18 NA TGTGCCAGCTCTATTTCCCCCGGGCCCGAAAACACCATATATTTT CASSISPGPENTIYF
NA TRBJ2-7 TRBV27 NA TGTGCCAGCAGTTTAACAGGGAACGAGCAGTACTTC CASSLTGNEQYF
few TRBJ2-1 TRBV10-3 TRBD2 TGTGCCATCAGTGTGACTAGCTCAGGGTTAAGTGAGCAGTTCTTC CAISVTSSGLSEQFF
NA TRBJ1-4 TRBV7-9 NA TGTGCCAGTTCGGCCATAACTAATGAAAAACTGTTTTTT CASSAITNEKLFF
NA TRBJ2-7 TRBV14 NA TGTGCCAGCAGCCAGGCTTGGGACTGGGGTGCCTACGAGCAGTACTTC CASSQAWDWGAYEQYF
NA TRBJ1-6 TRBV5-1 NA TGCGCCAGCAGCTTAGCTCAATCGGATTCACCCCTCCACTTT CASSLAQSDSPLHF